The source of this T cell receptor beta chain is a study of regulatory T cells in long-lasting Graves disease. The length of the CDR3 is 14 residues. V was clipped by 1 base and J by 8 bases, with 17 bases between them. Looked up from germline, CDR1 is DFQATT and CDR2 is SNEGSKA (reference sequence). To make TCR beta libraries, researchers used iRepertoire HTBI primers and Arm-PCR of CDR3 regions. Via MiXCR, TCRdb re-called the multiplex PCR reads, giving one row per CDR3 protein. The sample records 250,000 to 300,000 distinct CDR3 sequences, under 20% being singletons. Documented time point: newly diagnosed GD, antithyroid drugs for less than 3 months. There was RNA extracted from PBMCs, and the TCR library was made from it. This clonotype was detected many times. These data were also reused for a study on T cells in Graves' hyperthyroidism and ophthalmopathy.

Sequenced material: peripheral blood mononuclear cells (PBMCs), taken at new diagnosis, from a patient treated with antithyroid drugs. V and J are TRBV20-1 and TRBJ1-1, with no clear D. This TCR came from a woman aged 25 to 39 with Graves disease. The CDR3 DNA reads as TGCAGTGCTAGAGCCGGACGGTCCTTAGAGGAAGCTTTCTTT. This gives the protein CSARAGRSLEEAFF.